This passage covers 32 T cell receptor beta chains from one sample sequenced in a study of shared clonotypes between healthy human individuals (dated by TCRdb to about 2020). Libraries were constructed by the immunoSEQ multiplex PCR assay. TCRdb re-hosts the immuneACCESS table, in-frame sequences only. Its copies lack some clones; in the studies checked, an unresolved V gene accounts for under half of them, and the cause for the rest is not known. The sample includes roughly 400,000 clones, with 90% to 97% observed a single time. About 0.34% of the sample rests with the top ten. Material for sequencing was memory CD8+ T cells sorted from blood. Sample cell subset or site, as interpreted from the label and publication: CD45RO+ cells pooled with CCR7-negative TemRA cells. These TCRs come from a man aged 30 to 45 in good health.

The chain employs TRBV15 and TRBJ2-3; D gene uncertain. Germline loops: CDR1 LNHNV, CDR2 YYDKDF (reference sequence). The germline V and J ends were trimmed by 0 bases and 4 bases, with 5 bases remaining between them. The CDR3 length is 13 residues. In DNA, the CDR3 is TGTGCCACCAGCAGAGATCGCTCAGATACGCAGTATTTT. It codes for CATSRDRSDTQYF.

The chain uses TRBV10-2 and TRBJ2-7; TRBD2 agrees at 15 bases. The junction had 1 base not matched to a gene; V was cut back by 5 bases and J by 2 bases. Germline V gives CDR1 WSHSY, CDR2 SAAADI. This CDR3 region has 15 residues. CDR3: CASSRTSGRAYEQYF. The CDR3, as DNA: TGCGCCAGCAGTAGGACTAGCGGGAGGGCCTACGAGCAGTACTTC.

The genes are TRBV4-1 and TRBJ2-7, with no clear D. Germline V lookup: CDR1 MGHRA, CDR2 YSYEKL. Trimming cost V 0 bases and J 0 bases, with 9 bases left between them. The CDR3 sequence is 15 residues long. CDR3 in amino acids: CASSQDYFYSYEQYF. The CDR3 DNA is TGCGCCAGCAGCCAAGATTACTTTTACTCCTACGAGCAGTACTTC.

The rearrangement uses TRBV5-1 and TRBJ2-5; no firm D call. The CDR3 covers 14 residues. Germline loops: CDR1 SGHRS, CDR2 YFSETQ. The V and J ends lost 4 bases and 9 bases respectively, with 19 bases between them. CDR3 sequence (DNA): TGCGCCAGCAGCCCGGAAGGACCTAATGGGGCCCAGTACTTC. Its translation: CASSPEGPNGAQYF.

The chain is built from TRBV7-8 and TRBJ2-6; tentatively, D is TRBD2 (6 bases). V lost 3 bases and J 0 bases, leaving 9 bases between the germline ends. Germline assignment: CDR1 SGHVS and CDR2 FQNEAQ. This CDR3 is built from 16 residues. CDR3 residues: CASSFRTNSGANVLTF. CDR3 nucleotides: TGTGCCAGCAGCTTTCGGACTAACTCTGGGGCCAACGTCCTGACTTTC. The full variable domain, in which reference TRBV7-8 and TRBJ2-6 provide the parts outside the CDR3, is GAGVSQSPRYKVAKRGQDVALRCDPISGHVSLFWYQQALGQGPEFLTYFQNEAQLDKSGLPSDRFFAERPEGSVSTLKIQRTQQEDSAVYLCASSFRTNSGANVLTFGAGSRLTVL.

The chain has TRBV5-1 and TRBJ2-7, with D perhaps TRBD1 (6 bases). This CDR3 has 15 amino acids. The germline CDR1 and CDR2 sequences are SGHRS and YFSETQ. The V end was cut by 0 bases, the J end by 2 bases, with 12 bases between. The CDR3 sequence: CASSLAWTVTYEQYF. As DNA, the CDR3 is TGCGCCAGCAGCTTGGCATGGACAGTCACCTACGAGCAGTACTTC.

This clone was recorded only once. The chain joins TRBV5-1 to TRBJ2-1, with D hard to call. V shed 0 bases and J shed 4 bases, with 8 bases lying between them. The CDR3 has 14 residues. Germline values: CDR1 SGHRS, CDR2 YFSETQ. CDR3 region: CASSLGSLYNEQFF. The CDR3 DNA sequence: TGCGCCAGCAGCTTGGGGAGTCTATACAATGAGCAGTTCTTC.

The genes are TRBV4-2 and TRBJ2-1, with 9 bases matching TRBD2. V was clipped by 0 bases and J by 8 bases; unmatched bases: 5. Per the germline V gene, CDR1 is LGHNA and CDR2 is YNFKEQ. The CDR3 has 15 amino acids. CDR3 protein: CASSQDRGRGHEQFF. CDR3 coding DNA: TGTGCCAGCAGCCAAGATCGCGGGAGGGGGCATGAGCAGTTCTTC.

The genes are TRBV11-3 and TRBJ2-7; D not resolved. The CDR3 loop spans 12 amino acids. Trimming cost V 2 bases and J 4 bases, with 6 bases left between them. CDR1 is SGHNT and CDR2 is YENEEA in the germline V gene. The CDR3 bases are TGTGCCAGCAGCTTACTACTTTACGAGCAGTACTTC. Translation: CASSLLLYEQYF.

The chain has TRBV11-1 and TRBJ2-7; D not resolved. The length of the CDR3 is 13 residues. Trimming left V 1 base short and J 3 bases short, with 7 bases between. Germline V CDR1 and CDR2: SGHAT, FQDESV (reference sequence). The CDR3 DNA reads TGTGCCAGCAGCTTAGATAACATCTACGAGCAGTACTTC. This translates into CASSLDNIYEQYF.

The genes are TRBV4-1 and TRBJ2-1; D not certain. Germline V gene lookup returns CDR1 MGHRA and CDR2 YSYEKL. This CDR3 spans 13 amino acids. Trimming cost V 1 base and J 8 bases, with 9 bases left between them. CDR3 region: CASSQGFSYEQFF. DNA for the CDR3: TGCGCCAGCAGCCAAGGGTTTAGTTATGAGCAGTTCTTC.

The chain carries TRBV28 and TRBJ2-4, with TRBD1 identical over 8 bases. Germline values: CDR1 MDHEN, CDR2 SYDVKM. This CDR3 is 15 amino acids long. V shed 4 bases, J shed 1 base, and the junction held 3 bases outside the gene matches. This CDR3 is CASSSGGAAKNIQYF. In nucleotides, the CDR3 is TGTGCCAGCAGTTCAGGGGGCGCCGCCAAAAACATTCAGTACTTC.

This sequence joins TRBV6-5 and TRBJ2-7; TRBD2 matches 12 bases. J was trimmed by 2 bases and V by 4 bases; bases with no gene match: 6. This CDR3 contains 16 residues. Germline lookup yields CDR1 MNHEY and CDR2 SVGAGI. The CDR3 DNA follows: TGTGCCAGCAGTTCCGCGACTAGCGGGAGAACCTACGAGCAGTACTTC. Translating gives CASSSATSGRTYEQYF.

The chain couples TRBV7-8 to TRBJ2-2; D possibly corresponds to TRBD2 (6 bases). Germline-derived CDR1 and CDR2 are SGHVS and FQNEAQ. The CDR3 is made up of 16 amino acids. V lost 1 base and J 4 bases, leaving 13 bases between the germline ends. This chain's CDR3 is CASSLGLVRGTGELFF. The CDR3 DNA is TGTGCCAGCAGCTTAGGACTAGTGAGAGGCACCGGGGAGCTGTTTTTT.

The chain joins TRBV7-9 to TRBJ2-2, with 8 bases fitting TRBD1. The CDR3 covers 14 residues. Germline-derived CDR1 and CDR2 are SEHNR and FQNEAQ (reference sequence). After removal of 5 bases from V and 6 bases from J, the junction contained 5 bases not matched to a gene. The CDR3 sequence is CASSARQGPGELFF. DNA of the CDR3: TGTGCCAGCAGCGCTAGACAGGGGCCCGGGGAGCTGTTTTTT.

This sequence joins TRBV7-9 and TRBJ2-6; D is possibly TRBD2 (5 bases). V was clipped by 7 bases and J by 0 bases, with 16 bases between them. CDR1 is SEHNR and CDR2 is FQNEAQ in the germline V gene (reference sequence). The CDR3 contains 17 residues. This CDR3 is CASIETRAGSGANVLTF. The CDR3 DNA reads as TGTGCCAGCATCGAAACTAGGGCCGGCTCTGGGGCCAACGTCCTGACTTTC. The full variable domain, its missing parts supplied by reference TRBV7-9 and TRBJ2-6, is DTGVSQNPRHKITKRGQNVTFRCDPISEHNRLYWYRQTLGQGPEFLTYFQNEAQLEKSRLLSDRFSAERPKGSFSTLEIQRTEQGDSAMYLCASIETRAGSGANVLTFGAGSRLTVL.

In nucleotides, the CDR3 is TGCGCCAGCAGCCCCGGGACGCTCAATGGCTACACCTTC. Encoded protein: CASSPGTLNGYTF. The J gene is TRBJ1-2, the V gene TRBV5-1, with D perhaps matching TRBD1 (5 bases). Deletions cut 4 bases from V and 6 bases from J, with 13 bases between. The germline V gene has CDR1 SGHRS and CDR2 YFSETQ. This CDR3 spans 13 amino acids.

The chain employs TRBV4-1 and TRBJ2-5; D is ambiguous. Trimming cost V 3 bases and J 3 bases, with 8 bases left between them. CDR3 length: 13 residues. CDR1 MGHRA and CDR2 YSYEKL come from the germline V gene. The CDR3 region has the DNA TGCGCCAGCAGCCAGGGAAGAAAAGAGACCCAGTACTTC. Its translation is CASSQGRKETQYF.

This sequence joins TRBV28 and TRBJ1-4, with D maybe TRBD1 (5 bases). The V gene's germline CDR1 is MDHEN and CDR2 SYDVKM. The CDR3 runs to 19 residues. Trimming removed 5 bases at V and 1 base at J, with 23 bases between. The CDR3 here is CASSQTGMRRGGTNEKLFF. Here the CDR3 DNA reads TGTGCCAGCAGTCAAACCGGGATGAGGCGGGGGGGAACTAATGAAAAACTGTTTTTT.

This clone was counted once. The rearrangement links TRBV30 to TRBJ2-7; 13 nucleotides match TRBD2. CDR3 length: 16 amino acids. V was pared by 3 bases and J by 4 bases, with 9 bases of the junction left unmatched. Germline V gene data show CDR1 as GTSNPN and CDR2 as SVGIG (reference sequence). The CDR3 nucleotides are TGTGCCTGGAGCCGCACGGGACTAGCGGGGAATTACGAGCAGTACTTC. This gives the protein CAWSRTGLAGNYEQYF. Complete variable domain (other parts from reference TRBV30 and TRBJ2-7): SQTIHQWPATLVQPVGSPLSLECTVEGTSNPNLYWYRQAAGRGLQLLFYSVGIGQISSEVPQNLSASRPQDRQFILSSKKLLLSDSGFYLCAWSRTGLAGNYEQYFGPGTRLTVT.

J is TRBJ1-5 and V is TRBV28, with D hard to call. The V and J ends lost 5 bases and 0 bases respectively, with 14 bases between them. Germline assignment: CDR1 MDHEN and CDR2 SYDVKM. The CDR3 totals 16 residues. The CDR3 region is CASSGVRLYSNQPQHF. Here the CDR3 DNA reads TGTGCCAGCAGTGGGGTACGGCTTTATAGCAATCAGCCCCAGCATTTT.

The gene calls are TRBV28 and TRBJ2-7, with D possibly matching TRBD1 (6 bases). The V gene lost 3 bases and the J gene lost 3 bases, with 15 bases spanning the gap. The CDR3 is made up of 15 amino acids. CDR1 MDHEN and CDR2 SYDVKM come from the germline V gene. The CDR3 region is CASSFAGVLRYEQYF. Here the CDR3 DNA reads TGTGCCAGCAGTTTCGCAGGGGTCCTCCGCTACGAGCAGTACTTC.

V gene TRBV27 combines with J gene TRBJ2-3, with 8 bases identical to TRBD2. With V trimmed by 3 bases and J by 4 bases, 18 bases remained unmatched. CDR1 is MNHEY, CDR2 SMNVEV, per germline (reference sequence). The CDR3 covers 19 residues. DNA for the CDR3: TGTGCCAGCAGTTTCCGAAGGGGTGGTAGCGGGAAGTGGGCAGATACGCAGTATTTT. Protein sequence: CASSFRRGGSGKWADTQYF.

The rearrangement uses TRBV11-2 and TRBJ2-7, with a tentative D call TRBD2 (6 bases). Per the germline V gene, CDR1 is SGHAT and CDR2 is FQNNGV. V dropped 8 bases and J dropped 3 bases, with 23 bases sitting between them. The CDR3 totals 16 residues. CDR3 nucleotides: TGTGCCAGCGGTTCCGGTCGGGGGAGAGGTGACTACGAGCAGTACTTC. As protein: CASGSGRGRGDYEQYF.

The J gene is TRBJ2-1, the V gene TRBV11-1, with no clear D. The CDR3 has 14 residues. Per the germline V gene, CDR1 is SGHAT and CDR2 is FQDESV (reference sequence). V was shortened by 3 bases and J by 9 bases, with 15 bases between the two germline ends. CDR3: CASSFETVASEQFF. As DNA, the CDR3 is TGTGCCAGCAGCTTCGAGACTGTAGCAAGTGAGCAGTTCTTC.

The chain has TRBV4-2 and TRBJ2-3; TRBD2 matches 14 bases. The CDR3 is 17 amino acids. Germline V gene data show CDR1 as LGHNA and CDR2 as YNFKEQ. V lost 4 bases to trimming and J lost 1 base; unmatched junction nucleotides: 4. The CDR3 reads CASSRETSGRGTDTQYF. The CDR3 DNA reads as TGTGCCAGCAGCCGCGAGACTAGCGGGAGGGGCACAGATACGCAGTATTTT.

This chain connects TRBV18 to TRBJ1-3; 7 positions agree with TRBD1. The germline V gene encodes CDR1 KGHSH and CDR2 LQKENI. Trimming at V came to 4 bases and at J to 2 bases, leaving 5 bases not matched to a gene. This CDR3 spans 15 amino acids. The CDR3 protein is CASSRQGDTGNTIYF. The CDR3 DNA reads TGTGCCAGCTCACGACAGGGTGATACTGGAAACACCATATATTTT.

The rearrangement uses TRBV5-4 and TRBJ2-1; 14 bases are shared with TRBD2. Trimming cost V 5 bases and J 9 bases; bases outside gene matches: 7. CDR1 and CDR2 from the germline V gene are SGHNT and YYREEE (reference sequence). The CDR3 runs to 15 residues. CDR3 protein: CASRPGTSGGGEQFF. For the CDR3, the DNA is TGTGCCAGCAGGCCTGGGACTAGCGGGGGCGGTGAGCAGTTCTTC.

The V and J genes are TRBV29-1 and TRBJ2-5; D not certain. Trimming took 7 bases from V and 5 from J, leaving 8 bases between them. The germline V gene encodes CDR1 SQVTM and CDR2 ANQGSEA. The CDR3 runs 10 residues. The CDR3 here is CSGGWETQYF. The CDR3 DNA is TGCAGCGGTGGATGGGAGACCCAGTACTTC.

V usage is TRBV7-9 and J usage is TRBJ2-5, with 10 bases identical to TRBD2. The CDR3 sequence is 16 residues long. CDR1 SEHNR and CDR2 FQNEAQ come from the germline V gene (reference sequence). V was pared by 5 bases and J by 2 bases, with 8 bases of the junction left unmatched. For the CDR3, the DNA is TGTGCCAGCAGCCAACGAGCGGGAGGGGGGCAAGAGACCCAGTACTTC. This gives the protein CASSQRAGGGQETQYF.

The chain uses TRBV6-1 and TRBJ1-1; D not resolved. The CDR3 consists of 13 residues. Per the germline V gene, CDR1 is MNHNS and CDR2 is SASEGT. Between the trimmed V and J ends, which lost 7 bases and 0 bases, there was a span of 9 bases. The CDR3 region has the DNA TGTGCCAGCACTCGAGTGATGAACACTGAAGCTTTCTTT. It codes for CASTRVMNTEAFF.

The rearrangement joins TRBV5-1 to TRBJ2-3; no firm D call. Germline loops: CDR1 SGHRS, CDR2 YFSETQ. V was clipped by 0 bases and J by 2 bases, with 10 bases between them. The CDR3 spans 15 residues. DNA for the CDR3: TGCGCCAGCAGCTTGGACTTGTCCACCACAGATACGCAGTATTTT. Its translation is CASSLDLSTTDTQYF.